This entry describes one TCR beta chain. Its specificity is not known. Mixed chimerism was transient after nonmyeloablative marrow transplants from related graft donors. Thawed PBMCs were FACS-sorted into unstimulated CD4+CD25+CD127- regulatory T cells, CD4+CD25- non-regulatory cells, CD4 and CD8 cells. This specimen belongs to a study of Tregs in tolerant kidney transplant recipients. Germline CDR1 is SGHVS and CDR2 is FQNEAQ. Trimming took 5 bases from V and 0 from J, leaving 20 bases between them. The CDR3 length is 18 residues. Assay: immunoSEQ multiplex PCR; the TCRdb copy retains only in-frame clones and omits some. The table records 75,000 to 100,000 clones, over 85% of them present only once. General study results and limits: Donor-specific Treg expansion exceeded global Treg expansion in tolerant patients, suggesting antigen drive. For some patients, primers changed over time, blocking nucleotide-level comparison. Biological reproducibility was not directly addressed, but technical replication error appeared minimal.

V usage is TRBV7-8 and J usage is TRBJ1-3; no clear D gene. The source was CD4+ T cells from blood (PBMCs), collected 12 months after the transplant. The sequence derives from a human patient who received a combined kidney and bone marrow transplant. Some T cells may be transferred from the graft donor. CDR3: CASSAGQIVSHSGNTIYF. CDR3 sequence (DNA): TGTGCCAGCAGCGCGGGTCAAATTGTTAGTCACTCTGGAAACACCATATATTTT.